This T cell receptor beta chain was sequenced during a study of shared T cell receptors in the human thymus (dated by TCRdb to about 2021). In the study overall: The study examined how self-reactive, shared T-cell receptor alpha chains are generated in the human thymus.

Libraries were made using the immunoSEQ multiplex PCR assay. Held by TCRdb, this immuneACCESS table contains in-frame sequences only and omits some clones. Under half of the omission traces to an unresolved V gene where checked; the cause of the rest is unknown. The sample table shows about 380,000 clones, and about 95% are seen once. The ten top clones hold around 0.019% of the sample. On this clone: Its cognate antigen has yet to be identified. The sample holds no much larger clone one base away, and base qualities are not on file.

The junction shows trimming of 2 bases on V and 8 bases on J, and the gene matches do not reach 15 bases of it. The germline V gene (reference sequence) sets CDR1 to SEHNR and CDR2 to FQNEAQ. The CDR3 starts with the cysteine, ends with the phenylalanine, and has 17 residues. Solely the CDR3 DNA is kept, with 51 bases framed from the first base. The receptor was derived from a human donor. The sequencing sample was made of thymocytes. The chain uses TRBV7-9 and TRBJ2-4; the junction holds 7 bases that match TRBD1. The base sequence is TGTGCCAGCAGCTTAAAATGGGACAGTCAAGCCCAGGACATTCAGTACTTC. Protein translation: CASSLKWDSQAQDIQYF.